These 2 T cell receptor beta chains were all obtained from the same sample, sequenced in a study of blood T cells in healthy people across ages. Sample-barcoded 5' priming and a J-beta primer mix drove a second PCR of about 7 to 12 cycles. MiXCR, applied by TCRdb to the 5' RACE reads, yields one record per CDR3 protein. The repertoire consists of around 750,000 distinct CDR3 sequences, with 40% to 65% occurring once and the leading ten covering approximately 40%. Input material: blood. These receptors were obtained from a man older than 75 in good health.

This clonotype was detected once. The J gene is TRBJ2-1, the V gene TRBV13; either TRBD1 or TRBD2 may supply D (5 bases each). Germline V gene sequence: CDR1 PRHDT, CDR2 FYEKMQ (reference sequence). V was pared by 1 base and J by 7 bases, with 17 bases between. This CDR3 has 16 residues. The CDR3: CASSLAGGAGANEQFF. The CDR3, as DNA: TGTGCCAGCAGCTTAGCTGGGGGAGCCGGTGCAAATGAGCAGTTCTTC.

This chain connects TRBV2 to TRBJ2-4, with D unresolved. CDR3 length: 14 residues. Trimming took off 0 bases at V and 0 bases at J, with 3 bases between the two ends. CDR1 is SNHLY, CDR2 FYNNEI, per germline. This CDR3 is CASSEAGAKNIQYF. The CDR3 DNA reads TGTGCCAGCAGTGAAGCGGGAGCCAAAAACATTCAGTACTTC.